Included here is one TCR beta chain sequence, with context. The assay was immunoSEQ multiplex PCR, and TCRdb's table has in-frame clones only and misses some. The sample consists of 170,000 or so clones, 94% of them appearing once. The data derive from a study of control samples from healthy donors and cancer patients. With 5 bases removed from V and 1 base from J, the gap between germline ends came to 9 bases. This CDR3 region has 15 residues. CDR1 MNHEY and CDR2 SVGAGI come from the germline V gene. The clonotype originates from a woman in her late teens or twenties in good health. Sequencing was carried out using blood. The V and J genes are TRBV6-5 and TRBJ2-6; D is unresolved. CDR3 sequence (DNA): TGTGCCAGCAGTCATACGGAGTCTGGGGCCAACGTCCTGACTTTC. Protein: CASSHTESGANVLTF.